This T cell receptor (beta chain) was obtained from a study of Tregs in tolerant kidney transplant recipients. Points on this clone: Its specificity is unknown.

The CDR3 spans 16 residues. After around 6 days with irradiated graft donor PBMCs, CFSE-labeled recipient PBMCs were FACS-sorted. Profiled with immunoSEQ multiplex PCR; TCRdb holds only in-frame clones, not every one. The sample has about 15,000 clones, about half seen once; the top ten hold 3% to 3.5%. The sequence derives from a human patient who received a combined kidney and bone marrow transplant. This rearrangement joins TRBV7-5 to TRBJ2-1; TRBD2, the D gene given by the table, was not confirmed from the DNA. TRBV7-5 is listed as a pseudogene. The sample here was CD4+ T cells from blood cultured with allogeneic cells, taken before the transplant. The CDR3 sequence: CVRSVSGSPCDNEQFF. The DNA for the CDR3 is TGTGTCAGAAGCGTTAGCGGGAGCCCCTGCGACAATGAGCAGTTCTTC.